The 22 T cell receptor beta chains listed next were all sequenced from one sample in a study of blood T cell repertoires in COVID-19. The method was immunoSEQ multiplex PCR; TCRdb's version includes in-frame clones alone and lacks a portion of them. This sample carries about 95,000 clones, roughly 89% of them seen once, and the ten largest clones take roughly 5%. The sequencing input was peripheral blood. The origin of the receptors is a man aged 60 to 75 with COVID-19, enrolled during active disease.

CDR3 amino acids: CASSLRLAPSAGELFF. The CDR3 DNA reads TGTGCCAGCAGCTTAAGACTAGCCCCGAGTGCCGGGGAGCTGTTTTTT. The chain employs TRBV13 and TRBJ2-2, with 7 bases lining up with TRBD2. The V gene end was trimmed by 2 bases and the J gene end by 6 bases; junction bases not matched to a gene: 9. The CDR3 has 16 residues. CDR1 PRHDT and CDR2 FYEKMQ come from the germline V gene (reference sequence).

This clone was counted a few times. The junction and the germline gene differ at one end; a read error may be behind it. The V gene is TRBV6-6, the J gene TRBJ2-7, with D unresolved. CDR1 and CDR2 from the germline V gene are MNHNY and SVGAGI (reference sequence). The CDR3 runs to 11 residues. The CDR3 DNA reads TGTGCCAGCAGCCTCTCCTCCGAGCAGTACTTC. Amino acids: CASSLSSEQYF.

In DNA, the CDR3 is TGTGCCAGCAGCTTAGAAGGGAGCTCTGGGGCCAACGTCCTGACTTTC. This encodes CASSLEGSSGANVLTF. The rearrangement uses TRBV7-3 and TRBJ2-6, with D maybe TRBD2 (5 bases). Germline values: CDR1 SGHTA, CDR2 FQGTGA. V dropped 2 bases and J dropped 0 bases, with 8 bases sitting between them. The CDR3 consists of 16 residues.

The chain uses TRBV19 and TRBJ1-6; 7 positions agree with TRBD1. The V gene's germline CDR1 is LNHDA and CDR2 SQIVND (reference sequence). V lost 3 bases to trimming and J lost 10 bases; unmatched junction nucleotides: 6. This CDR3 comprises 14 residues. The CDR3 region is CASSMRGQRSPLHF. The CDR3, as DNA: TGTGCCAGTAGTATGAGGGGACAGCGGTCACCCCTCCACTTT.

CDR3 coding DNA: TGTGCCAGCAGCGTCTTGCTAGCGGGAGGCAATGAGCAGTTCTTC. This encodes CASSVLLAGGNEQFF. The rearrangement links TRBV9 to TRBJ2-1; TRBD2 matches 11 bases. V lost 2 bases and J lost 6; bases outside the gene matches: 4. The CDR3 totals 15 residues. Germline V gives CDR1 SGDLS, CDR2 YYNGEE. The complete variable domain, with remaining parts taken from reference TRBV9 and TRBJ2-1, reads DSGVTQTPKHLITATGQRVTLRCSPRSGDLSVYWYQQSLDQGLQFLIQYYNGEERAKGNILERFSAQQFPDLHSELNLSSLELGDSALYFCASSVLLAGGNEQFFGPGTRLTVL.

This chain joins TRBV6-2 or TRBV6-3 and TRBJ2-7, with a tentative D call TRBD2 (5 bases). V shed 4 bases and J shed 1 base, with 14 bases lying between them. Germline values: CDR1 MNHEY, CDR2 SVGEGT. The CDR3 is 15 residues long. CDR3 sequence reads: CASSSTRTVSYEQYF. The CDR3 DNA follows: TGTGCCAGCAGTTCGACCAGGACTGTTTCCTACGAGCAGTACTTC.

The CDR3 here is CASSQGSGLSTDTQYF. The CDR3 nucleotides read TGCGCCAGCAGCCAAGGTAGCGGGCTTAGCACAGATACGCAGTATTTT. This chain links TRBV4-1 with TRBJ2-3, with 7 bases that match TRBD2. The germline V gene has CDR1 MGHRA and CDR2 YSYEKL. The CDR3 extends over 16 amino acids. Losses at the gene ends were 1 base for V and 0 bases for J; bases not matched to a gene: 4.

The rearrangement joins TRBV4-2 to TRBJ2-7; 7 bases are shared with TRBD1. The germline V gene has CDR1 LGHNA and CDR2 YNFKEQ. With 1 base clipped from V and 4 bases from J, the junction kept 4 bases outside the gene matches. The CDR3 is made up of 14 amino acids. The CDR3 reads CASSQGRGWYEQYF. CDR3 sequence (DNA): TGTGCCAGCAGCCAAGGCAGGGGGTGGTACGAGCAGTACTTC.

The rearrangement links TRBV5-1 to TRBJ1-1; D gene ambiguous. V was cut by 2 bases and J by 1 base, with 6 bases left in between. The CDR3 length is 13 residues. Germline-derived CDR1 and CDR2 are SGHRS and YFSETQ. DNA of the CDR3: TGCGCCAGCAGCTTCGCGCGGAACACTGAAGCTTTCTTT. Protein product: CASSFARNTEAFF.

This clone was seen a few times. CDR3 sequence (DNA): TGTGCCAGCAGCCAAGACAGGGTACCCACTGAAGCTTTCTTT. Its protein product is CASSQDRVPTEAFF. The J gene is TRBJ1-1, the V gene TRBV3-1 (or the pseudogene TRBV3-2); tentative D call: TRBD1 (5 bases). V was pared by 0 bases and J by 4 bases, with 9 bases between. This CDR3 comprises 14 residues. The V gene's germline CDR1 is LGHDT and CDR2 YNNKEL (reference sequence).

The rearrangement uses TRBV15 and TRBJ2-1; D not resolved. CDR1 and CDR2 from the germline V gene are LNHNV and YYDKDF (reference sequence). The V end lost 0 bases, the J end lost 2 bases, and 8 bases lay between the germline ends. The CDR3 is 15 amino acids. The CDR3 protein is CATSRDFGTYNEQFF. The DNA for the CDR3 is TGTGCCACCAGCAGAGATTTTGGCACCTACAATGAGCAGTTCTTC.

The CDR3 loop reads CATVQGTNTGELFF. The DNA for the CDR3 is TGTGCCACCGTCCAGGGAACGAACACCGGGGAGCTGTTTTTT. This chain links TRBV15 with TRBJ2-2, with D possibly TRBD1 on 5 matching bases. Looked up from germline, CDR1 is LNHNV and CDR2 is YYDKDF (reference sequence). V lost 8 bases, J lost 0 bases, and 10 bases lay in between. CDR3 length: 14 amino acids.

This clone was counted only a few times. The chain recombines TRBV28 with TRBJ2-1; 8 bases map to TRBD2. This CDR3 has 16 amino acids. The V segment lost 6 bases and the J segment 3 bases; nucleotides outside the gene matches: 10. Germline lookup yields CDR1 MDHEN and CDR2 SYDVKM. The CDR3: CASSLEAGVGYNEQFF. The CDR3 DNA is TGTGCCAGCAGCCTTGAAGCGGGAGTAGGCTACAATGAGCAGTTCTTC. Supplemented by reference TRBV28 and TRBJ2-1, the full variable domain reads DVKVTQSSRYLVKRTGEKVFLECVQDMDHENMFWYRQDPGLGLRLIYFSYDVKMKEKGDIPEGYSVSREKKERFSLILESASTNQTSMYLCASSLEAGVGYNEQFFGPGTRLTVL.

The chain joins TRBV5-4 to TRBJ2-5; 7 bases match TRBD2. The V gene's germline CDR1 is SGHNT and CDR2 YYREEE (reference sequence). The junction had 9 bases not matched to a gene; V was cut back by 5 bases and J by 2 bases. This CDR3 contains 15 residues. DNA of the CDR3: TGTGCCAGCAGGTACCAAATCGGGAGGCAAGAGACCCAGTACTTC. This gives the protein CASRYQIGRQETQYF.

The chain uses TRBV2 and TRBJ2-3, with 7 bases lining up with TRBD1. Germline V gene sequence: CDR1 SNHLY, CDR2 FYNNEI. The CDR3 consists of 15 residues. J was trimmed by 4 bases and V by 5 bases; bases with no gene match: 9. The CDR3 loop reads CASSPGQVWADTQYF. The CDR3 bases are TGTGCCAGCAGTCCTGGACAGGTCTGGGCAGATACGCAGTATTTT.

The chain links TRBV7-2 to TRBJ1-5; unclear D gene. Between the trimmed V and J ends, which lost 1 base and 4 bases, there was a span of 5 bases. Germline V gives CDR1 SGHTA, CDR2 FQGNSA. The CDR3 runs 13 residues. The CDR3 here is CASSLDNNQPQHF. The CDR3, as DNA: TGTGCCAGCAGCTTAGATAATAATCAGCCCCAGCATTTT.

The chain employs TRBV2 and TRBJ2-7, with D perhaps matching TRBD1 (6 bases). Trimming took off 4 bases at V and 2 bases at J, with 6 bases between the two ends. The CDR3 has 12 residues. Germline CDR1 reads SNHLY; CDR2 reads FYNNEI. As DNA, the CDR3 is TGTGCCAGCAGTGGACAGGCCTACGAGCAGTACTTC. Protein product: CASSGQAYEQYF. Drawing the rest from reference TRBV2 and TRBJ2-7, the complete variable domain is EPEVTQTPSHQVTQMGQEVILRCVPISNHLYFYWYRQILGQKVEFLVSFYNNEISEKSEIFDDQFSVERPDGSNFTLKIRSTKLEDSAMYFCASSGQAYEQYFGPGTRLTVT.

This sequence joins TRBV4-2 and TRBJ2-6; 9 bases line up with TRBD2. Germline V gene data show CDR1 as LGHNA and CDR2 as YNFKEQ. With 0 bases clipped from V and 2 bases from J, the junction kept 2 bases outside the gene matches. The CDR3 has 17 residues. The CDR3 protein is CASSQEAGGAGANVLTF. Here the CDR3 DNA reads TGTGCCAGCAGCCAAGAAGCGGGGGGAGCTGGGGCCAACGTCCTGACTTTC.

The chain carries TRBV10-3 and TRBJ1-6; D is ambiguous. The germline CDR1 and CDR2 sequences are ENHRY and SYGVKD. The V end lost 8 bases, the J end lost 10 bases, and 18 bases lay between the germline ends. CDR3 length: 14 amino acids. The CDR3 coding sequence is TGTGCCATCGGAGCTGCACCACAACCCTCACCCCTCCACTTT. It translates to CAIGAAPQPSPLHF.

The chain employs TRBV9 and TRBJ1-1, with 7 bases fitting TRBD1. The CDR3 is made up of 13 amino acids. Germline V CDR1 and CDR2: SGDLS, YYNGEE. V lost 5 bases and J lost 7; bases outside the gene matches: 8. CDR3 nucleotide sequence: TGTGCCAGCAGTTTACGTCGGGACAGTGAAGCTTTCTTT. Translated: CASSLRRDSEAFF. Complete variable domain (other parts from reference TRBV9 and TRBJ1-1): DSGVTQTPKHLITATGQRVTLRCSPRSGDLSVYWYQQSLDQGLQFLIQYYNGEERAKGNILERFSAQQFPDLHSELNLSSLELGDSALYFCASSLRRDSEAFFGQGTRLTVV.

The chain recombines TRBV5-1 with TRBJ1-2, with TRBD1 identical over 11 bases. CDR1 and CDR2 (germline): SGHRS, YFSETQ. The CDR3 consists of 13 residues. The V segment lost 4 bases and the J segment 6 bases; nucleotides outside the gene matches: 2. CDR3 residues: CASSRGQGDGYTF. CDR3 coding DNA: TGCGCCAGCAGCCGGGGACAGGGGGATGGCTACACCTTC.

The V and J genes are TRBV5-6 and TRBJ2-7, with a possible D match to TRBD2 (6 bases). V lost 1 base to trimming and J lost 2 bases, with 10 bases between them. The CDR3 totals 14 residues. Germline CDR1 is SGHDT and CDR2 is YYEEEE. CDR3 protein: CASSLIGRTYEQYF. The CDR3 nucleotides are TGTGCCAGCAGCTTGATCGGGAGAACCTACGAGCAGTACTTC.